This T cell receptor (beta chain) was profiled in a study of T cell responses to AZD1222 COVID-19 vaccine. As for the study in general: Samples with a second dose at about 4 or about 12 weeks were pooled together. Points from the study as a whole: Baseline seropositives among AZD1222 recipients totaled only 5 to 7.

TCRdb's copy holds only in-frame clones and misses some; the assay was immunoSEQ multiplex PCR. The table has more than 100,000 clones, roughly 85% seen once. V lost 6 bases and J 4 bases, leaving 13 bases between the germline ends. The V gene's germline CDR1 is SEHNR and CDR2 FQNEAQ (reference sequence). CDR3 size: 13 residues. Regarding this clone: Its target is not known.

This sequence originates from an adult in good health. This chain joins TRBV7-9 and TRBJ2-7; no reliable D call. Material: peripheral blood, obtained on day 0 of AZD1222 vaccination. The chain's CDR3 is CASSRPPQYEQYF. The CDR3 DNA reads as TGTGCCAGCAGTCGACCCCCCCAGTACGAGCAGTACTTC.